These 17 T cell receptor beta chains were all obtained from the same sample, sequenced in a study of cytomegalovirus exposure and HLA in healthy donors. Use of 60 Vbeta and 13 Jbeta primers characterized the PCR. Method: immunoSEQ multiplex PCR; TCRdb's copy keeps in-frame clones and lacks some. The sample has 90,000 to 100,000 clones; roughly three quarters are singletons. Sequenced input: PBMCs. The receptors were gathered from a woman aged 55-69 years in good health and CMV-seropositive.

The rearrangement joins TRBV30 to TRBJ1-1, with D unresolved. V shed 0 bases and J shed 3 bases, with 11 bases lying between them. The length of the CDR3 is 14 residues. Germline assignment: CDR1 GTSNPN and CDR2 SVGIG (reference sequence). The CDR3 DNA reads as TGTGCCTGGAGTGTGGGTCCTGCGGACACTGAAGCTTTCTTT. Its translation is CAWSVGPADTEAFF.

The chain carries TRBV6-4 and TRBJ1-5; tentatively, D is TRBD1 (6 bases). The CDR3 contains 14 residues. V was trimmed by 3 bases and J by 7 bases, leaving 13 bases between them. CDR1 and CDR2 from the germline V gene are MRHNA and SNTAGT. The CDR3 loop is CASSEAGGGQPQHF. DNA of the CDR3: TGTGCCAGCAGTGAAGCGGGGGGCGGCCAGCCCCAGCATTTT.

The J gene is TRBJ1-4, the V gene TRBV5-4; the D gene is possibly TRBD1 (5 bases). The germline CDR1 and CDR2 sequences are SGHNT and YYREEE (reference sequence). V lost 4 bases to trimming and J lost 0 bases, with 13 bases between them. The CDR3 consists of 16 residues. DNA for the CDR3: TGTGCCAGCAGCGGTGAACGGGGGACAACTAATGAAAAACTGTTTTTT. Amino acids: CASSGERGTTNEKLFF.

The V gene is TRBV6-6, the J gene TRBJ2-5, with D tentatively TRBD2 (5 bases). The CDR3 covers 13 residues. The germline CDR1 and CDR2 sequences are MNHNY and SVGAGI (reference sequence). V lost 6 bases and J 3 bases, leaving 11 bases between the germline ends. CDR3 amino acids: CASSGIPEETQYF. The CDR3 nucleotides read TGTGCCAGCAGCGGGATTCCGGAAGAGACCCAGTACTTC.

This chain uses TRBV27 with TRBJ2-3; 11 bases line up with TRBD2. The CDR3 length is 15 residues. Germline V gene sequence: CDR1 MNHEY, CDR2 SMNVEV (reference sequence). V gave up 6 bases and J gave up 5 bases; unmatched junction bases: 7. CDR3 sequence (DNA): TGTGCCAGCAGACCACTAGCGGGAGCGGGAGATACGCAGTATTTT. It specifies CASRPLAGAGDTQYF.

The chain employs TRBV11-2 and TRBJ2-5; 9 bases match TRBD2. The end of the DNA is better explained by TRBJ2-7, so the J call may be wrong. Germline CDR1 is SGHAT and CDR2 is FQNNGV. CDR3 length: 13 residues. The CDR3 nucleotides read TGTGCCAGCGGAGTTAGCGGGAGCCACGAGCAGTACTTC. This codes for CASGVSGSHEQYF.

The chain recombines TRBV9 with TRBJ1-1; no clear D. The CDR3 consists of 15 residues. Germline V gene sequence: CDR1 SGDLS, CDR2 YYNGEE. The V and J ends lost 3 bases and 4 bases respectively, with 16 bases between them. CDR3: CASSAVRGAGTEAFF. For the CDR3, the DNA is TGTGCCAGCAGCGCAGTCCGAGGTGCTGGCACTGAAGCTTTCTTT.

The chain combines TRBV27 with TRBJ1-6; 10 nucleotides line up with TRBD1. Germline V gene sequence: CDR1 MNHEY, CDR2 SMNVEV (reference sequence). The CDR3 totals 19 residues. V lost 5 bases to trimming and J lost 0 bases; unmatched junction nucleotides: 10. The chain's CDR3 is CASSLPRQGASSYNSPLHF. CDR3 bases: TGTGCCAGCAGTCTCCCCCGACAGGGGGCAAGCTCCTATAATTCACCCCTCCACTTT.

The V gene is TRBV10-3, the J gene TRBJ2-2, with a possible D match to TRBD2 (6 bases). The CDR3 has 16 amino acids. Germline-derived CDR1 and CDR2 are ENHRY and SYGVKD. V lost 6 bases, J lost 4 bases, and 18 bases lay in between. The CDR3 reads CAISALGGSSTGELFF. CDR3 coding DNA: TGTGCCATCAGCGCACTTGGGGGGAGTAGCACCGGGGAGCTGTTTTTT.

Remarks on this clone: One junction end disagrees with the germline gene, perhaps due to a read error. Here the CDR3 DNA reads TGTGCTAGCAGCCCCGATGTTACTACCTACAATGAGCAGTTCTTC. It specifies CASSPDVTTYNEQFF. This chain joins TRBV7-7 and TRBJ2-1; no clear D gene. The CDR3 length is 15 residues. Germline V CDR1 and CDR2: SSHAT, FNYEAQ (reference sequence).

The chain's CDR3 is CASSASTESPTDTQYF. The CDR3 DNA follows: TGTGCCAGCAGTGCCTCGACAGAGTCACCCACAGATACGCAGTATTTT. The chain employs TRBV25-1 and TRBJ2-3; tentatively, D is TRBD1 (5 bases). The V end lost 4 bases, the J end lost 2 bases, and 16 bases lay between the germline ends. CDR1 and CDR2 (germline): MGHDK, SYGVNS. The CDR3 length is 16 residues.

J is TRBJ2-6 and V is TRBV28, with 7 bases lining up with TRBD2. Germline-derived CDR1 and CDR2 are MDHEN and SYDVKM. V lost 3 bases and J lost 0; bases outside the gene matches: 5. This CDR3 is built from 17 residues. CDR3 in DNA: TGTGCCAGCAGTTTCGGGACTACGTTCTCTGGGGCCAACGTCCTGACTTTC. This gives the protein CASSFGTTFSGANVLTF.

This CDR3 is CASSLGQGWITEAFF. The CDR3 coding sequence is TGCGCCAGCAGCCTAGGACAGGGTTGGATCACTGAAGCTTTCTTT. The chain carries TRBV5-1 and TRBJ1-1, with 8 bases matching TRBD1. Losses at the gene ends were 4 bases for V and 4 bases for J; bases not matched to a gene: 9. The germline CDR1 and CDR2 sequences are SGHRS and YFSETQ. This CDR3 has 15 residues.

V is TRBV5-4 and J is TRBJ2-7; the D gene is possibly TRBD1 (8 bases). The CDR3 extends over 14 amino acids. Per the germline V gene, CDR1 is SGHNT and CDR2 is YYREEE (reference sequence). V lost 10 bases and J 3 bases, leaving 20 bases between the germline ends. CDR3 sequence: CAAGAGGQVYEQYF. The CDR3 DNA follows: TGTGCCGCGGGAGCCGGGGGACAGGTCTACGAGCAGTACTTC.

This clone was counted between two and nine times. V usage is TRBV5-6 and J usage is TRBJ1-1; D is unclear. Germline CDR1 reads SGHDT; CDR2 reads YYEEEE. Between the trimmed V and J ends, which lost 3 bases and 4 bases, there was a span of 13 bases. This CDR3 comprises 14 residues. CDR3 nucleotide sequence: TGTGCCAGCAGCTCGAGCACCTCCGGCACTGAAGCTTTCTTT. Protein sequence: CASSSSTSGTEAFF.

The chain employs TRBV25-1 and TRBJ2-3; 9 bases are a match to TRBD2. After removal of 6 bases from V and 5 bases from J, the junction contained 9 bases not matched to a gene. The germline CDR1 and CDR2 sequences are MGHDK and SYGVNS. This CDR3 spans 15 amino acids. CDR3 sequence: CASSDSGSTLDTQYF. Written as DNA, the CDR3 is TGTGCCAGCAGCGATAGCGGGAGCACCCTAGATACGCAGTATTTT.

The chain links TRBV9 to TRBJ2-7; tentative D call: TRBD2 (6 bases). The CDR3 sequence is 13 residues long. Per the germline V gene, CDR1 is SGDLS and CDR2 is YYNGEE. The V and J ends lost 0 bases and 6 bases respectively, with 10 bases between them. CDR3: CASSVGTMFEQYF. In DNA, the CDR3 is TGTGCCAGCAGCGTAGGGACTATGTTCGAGCAGTACTTC.